The present T cell receptor (beta chain) was sequenced within a study of T-cell memory formation after mild COVID-19. The CDR3 length is 11 residues. V dropped 9 bases and J dropped 6 bases, with 8 bases sitting between them. CDR1 SNHLY and CDR2 FYNNEI come from the germline V gene. In its sample, this clonotype was seen many times. One entry per CDR3 protein results from TCRdb running MiXCR on the 5' RACE reads. There are some 310,000 distinct CDR3 sequences in the sample; under 25% occur only once, and roughly 23% lies in the top ten. V and J are TRBV2 and TRBJ2-2, with D unresolved. This clonotype was obtained from a man aged 18 to 30 who had mild COVID-19 (a few samples of this study predate the infection). Cell type and time point are not known. Sequencing input: PBMCs or a T cell subset sorted from them (not recorded which). The chain's CDR3 is CASYFSGELFF. CDR3 bases: TGTGCCAGTTACTTCTCCGGGGAGCTGTTTTTT.